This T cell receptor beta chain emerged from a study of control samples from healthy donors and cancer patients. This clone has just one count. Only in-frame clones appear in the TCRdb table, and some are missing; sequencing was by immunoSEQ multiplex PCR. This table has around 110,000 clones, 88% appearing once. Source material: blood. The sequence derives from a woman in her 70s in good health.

CDR3 in DNA: TGCGCCAGCAGCTTTTCCCTAGAGGATGGCTACACCTTC. It yields the protein CASSFSLEDGYTF. This sequence joins TRBV5-1 and TRBJ1-2; D unresolved. This CDR3 has 13 amino acids. From germline, CDR1 is SGHRS and CDR2 YFSETQ. V gave up 2 bases and J gave up 6 bases, with 11 bases separating them.